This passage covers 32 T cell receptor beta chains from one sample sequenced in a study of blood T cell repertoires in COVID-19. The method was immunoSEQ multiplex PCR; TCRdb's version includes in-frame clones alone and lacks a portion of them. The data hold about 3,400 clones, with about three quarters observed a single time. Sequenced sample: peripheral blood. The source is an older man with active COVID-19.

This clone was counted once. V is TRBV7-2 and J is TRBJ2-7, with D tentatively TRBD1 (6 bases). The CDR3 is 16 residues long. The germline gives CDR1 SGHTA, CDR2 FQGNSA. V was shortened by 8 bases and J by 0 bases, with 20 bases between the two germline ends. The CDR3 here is CASRNQGGRNSYEQYF. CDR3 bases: TGTGCCAGCCGAAATCAAGGGGGAAGAAACTCCTACGAGCAGTACTTC.

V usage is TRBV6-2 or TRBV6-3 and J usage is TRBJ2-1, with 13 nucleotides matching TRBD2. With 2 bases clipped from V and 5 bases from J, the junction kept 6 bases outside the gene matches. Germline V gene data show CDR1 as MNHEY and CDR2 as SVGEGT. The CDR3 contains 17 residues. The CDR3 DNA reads TGTGCCAGCAGTTACAAGAGGACTAGCGGGAGTAACAATGAGCAGTTCTTC. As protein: CASSYKRTSGSNNEQFF.

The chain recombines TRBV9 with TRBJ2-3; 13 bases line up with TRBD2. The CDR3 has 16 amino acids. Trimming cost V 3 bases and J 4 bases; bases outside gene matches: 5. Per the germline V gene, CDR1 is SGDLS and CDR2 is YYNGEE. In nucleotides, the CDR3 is TGTGCCAGCAGCGGACTAGCGGGAGGTCGCGCAGATACGCAGTATTTT. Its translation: CASSGLAGGRADTQYF.

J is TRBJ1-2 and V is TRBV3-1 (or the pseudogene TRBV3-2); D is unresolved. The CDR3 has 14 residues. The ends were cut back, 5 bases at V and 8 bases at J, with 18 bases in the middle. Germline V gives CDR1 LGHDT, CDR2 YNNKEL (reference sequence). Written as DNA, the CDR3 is TGTGCCAGCAGCGCCCAGGAGGGCCCGGGGGGCTACACCTTC. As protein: CASSAQEGPGGYTF.

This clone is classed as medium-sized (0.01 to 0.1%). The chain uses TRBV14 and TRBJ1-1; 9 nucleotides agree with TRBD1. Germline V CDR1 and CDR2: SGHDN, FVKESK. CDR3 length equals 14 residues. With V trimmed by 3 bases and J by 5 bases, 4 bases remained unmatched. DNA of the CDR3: TGTGCCAGCAGCCAGGGGACAGGGAGGACTGAAGCTTTCTTT. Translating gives CASSQGTGRTEAFF. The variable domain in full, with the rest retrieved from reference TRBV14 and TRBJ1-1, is EAGVTQFPSHSVIEKGQTVTLRCDPISGHDNLYWYRRVMGKEIKFLLHFVKESKQDESGMPNNRFLAERTGGTYSTLKVQPAELEDSGVYFCASSQGTGRTEAFFGQGTRLTVV.

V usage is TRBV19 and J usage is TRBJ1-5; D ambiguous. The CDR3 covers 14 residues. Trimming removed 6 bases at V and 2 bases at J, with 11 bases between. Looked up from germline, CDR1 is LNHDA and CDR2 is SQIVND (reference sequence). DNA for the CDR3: TGTGCCAGTAGGGTAACCGGTGGCAATCAGCCCCAGCATTTT. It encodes CASRVTGGNQPQHF.

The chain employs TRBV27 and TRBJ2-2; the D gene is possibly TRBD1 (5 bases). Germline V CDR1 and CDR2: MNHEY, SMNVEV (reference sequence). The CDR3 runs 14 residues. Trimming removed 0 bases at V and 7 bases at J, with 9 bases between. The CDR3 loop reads CASSLSREGGELFF. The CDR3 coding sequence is TGTGCCAGCAGTTTATCCAGGGAAGGCGGGGAGCTGTTTTTT.

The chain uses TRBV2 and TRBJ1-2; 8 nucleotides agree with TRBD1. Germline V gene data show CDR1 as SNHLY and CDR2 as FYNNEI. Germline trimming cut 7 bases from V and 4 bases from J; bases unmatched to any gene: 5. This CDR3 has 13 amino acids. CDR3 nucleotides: TGTGCCAGCAACAGCCAGGGGGCCTATGGCTACACCTTC. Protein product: CASNSQGAYGYTF.

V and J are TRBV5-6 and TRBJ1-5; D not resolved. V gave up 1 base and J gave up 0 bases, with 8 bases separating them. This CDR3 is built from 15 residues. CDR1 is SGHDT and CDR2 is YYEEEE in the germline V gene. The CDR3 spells CASSLRGLSNQPQHF. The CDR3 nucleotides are TGTGCCAGCAGCTTGAGAGGGCTTAGCAATCAGCCCCAGCATTTT. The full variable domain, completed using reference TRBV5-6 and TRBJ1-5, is DAGVTQSPTHLIKTRGQQVTLRCSPKSGHDTVSWYQQALGQGPQFIFQYYEEEERQRGNFPDRFSGHQFPNYSSELNVNALLLGDSALYLCASSLRGLSNQPQHFGDGTRLSIL.

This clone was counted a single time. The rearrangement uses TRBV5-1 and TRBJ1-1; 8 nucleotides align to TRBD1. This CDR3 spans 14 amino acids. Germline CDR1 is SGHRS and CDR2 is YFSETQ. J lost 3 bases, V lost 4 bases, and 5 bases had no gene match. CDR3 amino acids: CASSIGQGDTEAFF. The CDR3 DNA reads TGCGCCAGCAGCATCGGACAGGGCGACACTGAAGCTTTCTTT. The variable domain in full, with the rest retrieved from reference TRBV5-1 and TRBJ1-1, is KAGVTQTPRYLIKTRGQQVTLSCSPISGHRSVSWYQQTPGQGLQFLFEYFSETQRNKGNFPGRFSGRQFSNSRSEMNVSTLELGDSALYLCASSIGQGDTEAFFGQGTRLTVV.

The CDR3 is CASSPDSKPWSQYF. CDR3 nucleotides: TGTGCCAGCTCACCTGACAGTAAGCCCTGGTCCCAGTACTTC. V and J are TRBV18 and TRBJ2-5; TRBD1 might be the D (5 bases). The germline CDR1 and CDR2 sequences are KGHSH and LQKENI. V lost 3 bases to trimming and J lost 9 bases, with 17 bases between them. The CDR3 is 14 amino acids. The full variable domain, with the rest looked up from reference TRBV18 and TRBJ2-5, is NAGVMQNPRHLVRRRGQEARLRCSPMKGHSHVYWYRQLPEEGLKFMVYLQKENIIDESGMPKERFSAEFPKEGPSILRIQQVVRGDSAAYFCASSPDSKPWSQYFGPGTRLLVL.

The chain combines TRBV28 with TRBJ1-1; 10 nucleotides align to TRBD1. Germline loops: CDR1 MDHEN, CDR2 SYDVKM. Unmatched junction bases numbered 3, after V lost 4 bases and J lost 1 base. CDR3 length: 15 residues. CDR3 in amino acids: CASSSGTGANTEAFF. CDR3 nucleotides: TGTGCCAGCAGTTCAGGGACAGGGGCGAACACTGAAGCTTTCTTT. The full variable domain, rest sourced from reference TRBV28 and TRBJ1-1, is DVKVTQSSRYLVKRTGEKVFLECVQDMDHENMFWYRQDPGLGLRLIYFSYDVKMKEKGDIPEGYSVSREKKERFSLILESASTNQTSMYLCASSSGTGANTEAFFGQGTRLTVV.

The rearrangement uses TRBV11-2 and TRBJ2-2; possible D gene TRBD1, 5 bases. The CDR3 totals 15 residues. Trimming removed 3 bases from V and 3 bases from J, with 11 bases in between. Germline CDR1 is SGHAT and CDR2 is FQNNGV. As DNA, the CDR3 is TGTGCCAGCAGCTTGGGGCCTTCGGACACCGGGGAGCTGTTTTTT. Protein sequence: CASSLGPSDTGELFF.

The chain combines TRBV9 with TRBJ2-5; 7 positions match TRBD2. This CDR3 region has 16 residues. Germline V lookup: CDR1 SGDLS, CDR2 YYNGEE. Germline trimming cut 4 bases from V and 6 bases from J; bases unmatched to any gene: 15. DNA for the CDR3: TGTGCCAGCAGCCCGGGGGGACTACCGACCGAGAAGACCCAGTACTTC. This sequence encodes CASSPGGLPTEKTQYF.

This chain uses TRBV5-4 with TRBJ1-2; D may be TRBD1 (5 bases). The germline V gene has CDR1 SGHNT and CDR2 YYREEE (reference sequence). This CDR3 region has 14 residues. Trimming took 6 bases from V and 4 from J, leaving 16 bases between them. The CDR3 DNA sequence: TGTGCCAGCAAGCCGCCGCGGGGCCTCTATGGCTACACCTTC. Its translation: CASKPPRGLYGYTF.

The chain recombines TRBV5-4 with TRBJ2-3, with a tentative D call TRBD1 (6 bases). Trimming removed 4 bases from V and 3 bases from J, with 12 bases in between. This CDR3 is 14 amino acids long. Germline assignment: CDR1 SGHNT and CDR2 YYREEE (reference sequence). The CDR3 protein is CASSTGTWTDTQYF. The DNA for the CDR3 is TGTGCCAGCAGCACCGGGACATGGACAGATACGCAGTATTTT.

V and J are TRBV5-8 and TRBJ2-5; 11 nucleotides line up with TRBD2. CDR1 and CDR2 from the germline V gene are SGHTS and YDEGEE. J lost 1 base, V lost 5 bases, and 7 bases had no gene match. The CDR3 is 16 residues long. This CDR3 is CASRSGTSGGQETQYF. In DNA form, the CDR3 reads TGTGCCAGCAGGTCGGGAACTAGCGGGGGCCAAGAGACCCAGTACTTC.

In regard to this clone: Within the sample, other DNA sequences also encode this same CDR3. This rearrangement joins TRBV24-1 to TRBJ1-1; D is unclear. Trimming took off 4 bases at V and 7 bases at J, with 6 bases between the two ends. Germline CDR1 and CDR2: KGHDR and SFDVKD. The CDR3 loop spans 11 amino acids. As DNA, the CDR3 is TGTGCCACCAGTGAAGCGGGTGAAGCTTTCTTT. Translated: CATSEAGEAFF.

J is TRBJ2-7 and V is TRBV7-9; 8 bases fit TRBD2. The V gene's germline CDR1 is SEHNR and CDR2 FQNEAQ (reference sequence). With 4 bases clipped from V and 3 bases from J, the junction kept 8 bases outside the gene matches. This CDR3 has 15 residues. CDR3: CASSSHSGKDYEQYF. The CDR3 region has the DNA TGTGCCAGCAGCTCCCATAGCGGGAAAGACTACGAGCAGTACTTC.

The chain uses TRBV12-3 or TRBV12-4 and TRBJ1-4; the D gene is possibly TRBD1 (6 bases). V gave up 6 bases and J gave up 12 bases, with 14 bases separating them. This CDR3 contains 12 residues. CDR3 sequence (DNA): TGTGCCAGCAGCCCTGGGGGCTCAGAACTGTTTTTT. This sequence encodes CASSPGGSELFF.

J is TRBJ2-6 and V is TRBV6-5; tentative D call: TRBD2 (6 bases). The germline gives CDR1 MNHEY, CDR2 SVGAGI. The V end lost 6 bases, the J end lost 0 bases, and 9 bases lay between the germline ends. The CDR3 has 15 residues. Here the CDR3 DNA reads TGTGCCAGCAGGGCGACTAGCTCTGGGGCCAACGTCCTGACTTTC. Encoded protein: CASRATSSGANVLTF.

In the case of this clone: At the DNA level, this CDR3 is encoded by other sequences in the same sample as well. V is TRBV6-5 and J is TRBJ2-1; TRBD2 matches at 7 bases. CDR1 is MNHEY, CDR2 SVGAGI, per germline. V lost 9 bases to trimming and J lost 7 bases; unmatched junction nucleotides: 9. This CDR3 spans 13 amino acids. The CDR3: CASSRGSSNEQFF. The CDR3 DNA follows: TGTGCCAGTAGTCGCGGGAGCTCGAATGAGCAGTTCTTC.

The CDR3 bases are TGCAGCGTTGAAGGGGGGACTAGCGGGTACACAGATACGCAGTATTTT. Translated: CSVEGGTSGYTDTQYF. The genes are TRBV29-1 and TRBJ2-3, with 12 bases aligning to TRBD2. J was trimmed by 2 bases and V by 1 base; bases with no gene match: 4. CDR3 length equals 16 residues. Germline loops: CDR1 SQVTM, CDR2 ANQGSEA.

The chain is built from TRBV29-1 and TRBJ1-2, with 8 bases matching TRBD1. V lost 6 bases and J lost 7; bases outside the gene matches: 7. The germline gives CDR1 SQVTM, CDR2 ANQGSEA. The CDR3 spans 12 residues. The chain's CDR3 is CSVWTGYGGYTF. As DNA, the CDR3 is TGCAGCGTATGGACAGGGTACGGTGGCTACACCTTC.

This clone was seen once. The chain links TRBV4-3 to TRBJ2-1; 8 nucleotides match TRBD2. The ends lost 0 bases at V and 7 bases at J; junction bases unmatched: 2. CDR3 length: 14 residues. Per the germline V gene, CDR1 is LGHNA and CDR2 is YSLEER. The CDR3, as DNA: TGCGCCAGCAGCCAAGAACTAGCGGCTAATGAGCAGTTCTTC. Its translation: CASSQELAANEQFF.

In nucleotides, the CDR3 is TGTGCCAGTAGAGGACAGGTGGGGATTGTTGGTAATCAGCCCCAGCATTTT. It encodes CASRGQVGIVGNQPQHF. The rearrangement links TRBV19 to TRBJ1-5; TRBD1 aligns across 7 bases. The trim removed 6 bases at V and 4 bases at J, leaving 15 bases unmatched. The germline V gene encodes CDR1 LNHDA and CDR2 SQIVND (reference sequence). The CDR3 covers 17 residues.

CDR3 in DNA: TGCGCCAGCAGAGGACAGGGGAACACTGAAGCTTTCTTT. As protein: CASRGQGNTEAFF. This rearrangement joins TRBV5-1 to TRBJ1-1, with 8 positions matching TRBD1. The CDR3 runs to 13 residues. The trim removed 5 bases at V and 1 base at J, leaving 1 base unmatched. CDR1 and CDR2 from the germline V gene are SGHRS and YFSETQ.

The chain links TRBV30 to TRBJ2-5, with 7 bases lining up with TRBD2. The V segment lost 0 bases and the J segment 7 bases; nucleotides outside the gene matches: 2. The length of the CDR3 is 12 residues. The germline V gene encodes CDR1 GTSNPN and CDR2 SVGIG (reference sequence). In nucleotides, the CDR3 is TGTGCCTGGAGTGTAGGGAGGGTGACCCAGTACTTC. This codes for CAWSVGRVTQYF.

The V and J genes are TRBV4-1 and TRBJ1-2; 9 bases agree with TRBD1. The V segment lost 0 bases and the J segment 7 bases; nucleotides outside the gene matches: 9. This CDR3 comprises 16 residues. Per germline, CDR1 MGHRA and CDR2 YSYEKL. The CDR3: CASSQDPNRGQVGYTF. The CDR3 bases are TGCGCCAGCAGCCAAGATCCTAACAGGGGGCAGGTTGGCTACACCTTC.

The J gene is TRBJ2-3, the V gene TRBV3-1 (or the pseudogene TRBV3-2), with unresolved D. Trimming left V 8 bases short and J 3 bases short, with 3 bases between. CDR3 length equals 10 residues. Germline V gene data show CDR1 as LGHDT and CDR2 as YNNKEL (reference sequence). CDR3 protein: CASQTDTQYF. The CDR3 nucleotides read TGTGCCAGCCAGACAGATACGCAGTATTTT.

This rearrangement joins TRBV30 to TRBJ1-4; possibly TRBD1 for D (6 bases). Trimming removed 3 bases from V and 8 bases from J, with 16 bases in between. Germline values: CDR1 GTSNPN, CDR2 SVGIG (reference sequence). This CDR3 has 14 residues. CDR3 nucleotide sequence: TGTGCCTGGAGGATGGACAGCACTGGAGAAAAACTGTTTTTT. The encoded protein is CAWRMDSTGEKLFF.

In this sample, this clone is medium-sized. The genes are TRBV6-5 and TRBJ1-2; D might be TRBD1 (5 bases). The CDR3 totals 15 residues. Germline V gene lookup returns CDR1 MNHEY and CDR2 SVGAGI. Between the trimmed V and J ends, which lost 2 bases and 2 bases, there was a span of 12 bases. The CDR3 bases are TGTGCCAGCAGTTACGGGTTGGGGGGAAACTATGGCTACACCTTC. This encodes CASSYGLGGNYGYTF.